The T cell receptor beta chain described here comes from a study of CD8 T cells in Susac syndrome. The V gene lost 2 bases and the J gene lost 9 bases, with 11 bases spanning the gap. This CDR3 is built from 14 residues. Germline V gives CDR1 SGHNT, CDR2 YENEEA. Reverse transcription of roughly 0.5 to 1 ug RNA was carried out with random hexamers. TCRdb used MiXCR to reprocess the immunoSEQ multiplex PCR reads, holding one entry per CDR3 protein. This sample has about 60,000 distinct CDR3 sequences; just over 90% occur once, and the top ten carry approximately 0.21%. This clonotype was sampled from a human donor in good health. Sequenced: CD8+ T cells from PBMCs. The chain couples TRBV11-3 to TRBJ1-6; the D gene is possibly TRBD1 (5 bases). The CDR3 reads CASSLKGLGSPLHF. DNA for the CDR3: TGTGCCAGCAGCTTAAAGGGGCTCGGTTCACCCCTCCACTTT.